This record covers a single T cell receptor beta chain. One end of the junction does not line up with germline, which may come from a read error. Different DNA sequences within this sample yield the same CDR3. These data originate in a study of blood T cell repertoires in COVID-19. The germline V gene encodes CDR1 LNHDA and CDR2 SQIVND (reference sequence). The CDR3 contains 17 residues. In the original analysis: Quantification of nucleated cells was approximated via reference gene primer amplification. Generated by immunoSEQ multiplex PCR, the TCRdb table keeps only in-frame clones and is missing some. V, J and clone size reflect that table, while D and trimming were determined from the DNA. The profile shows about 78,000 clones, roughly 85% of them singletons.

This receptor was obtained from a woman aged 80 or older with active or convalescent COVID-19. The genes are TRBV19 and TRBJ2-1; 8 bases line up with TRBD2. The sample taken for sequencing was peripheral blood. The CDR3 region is CACSPGAGRTGRGEQFF. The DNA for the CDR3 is TGTGCCTGTAGTCCGGGGGCGGGGAGGACCGGGAGGGGTGAGCAGTTCTTC. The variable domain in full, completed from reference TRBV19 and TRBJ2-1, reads DGGITQSPKYLFRKEGQNVTLSCEQNLNHDAMYWYRQDPGQGLRLIYYSQIVNDFQKGDIAEGYSVSREKKESFPLTVTSAQKNPTAFYLCACSPGAGRTGRGEQFFGPGTRLTVL.